This TCR beta chain was captured in a study of T cells expressing NK-cell markers (TCRdb year 2020). Notes on the research overall: In sorted CD3+CD56+NKG2C+, CD3+CD56+NKG2C- and CD3+CD56-NKG2C+ T-cell subsets from eight donors, TCR beta-chain repertoires were profiled. The libraries were sequenced on Illumina HiSeq 2000/2500, MiSeq or NextSeq, producing 2 x 150 bp reads. Seven of the eight sequenced donors were HCMV-seropositive and one was HCMV-seronegative. All eight donors whose samples were sequenced were randomly selected healthy volunteers, three of them men and five women. The full study reports these points: In more than 5 donors, the dominant CD3+CD56+NKG2C+ clonotypes ranked among the top 10 CD8+ clonotypes, making up 1.0-7.0% of CD8+ T cells. Whether the expanded NKG2C-expressing T cell clones were specific for HCMV antigens was left unclear. Those dominant clonotypes were again the most abundant among CD3+CD56-NKG2C+ cells in a handful of donors, at about 25-65%.

Sequencing used an Illumina HiSeq 2000. TCR beta cDNA libraries were prepared using 5'RACE template switching, which introduced a universal primer site and unique molecular identifiers. cDNA synthesis was primed from the TCR beta constant segment, followed by two successive PCR amplification steps. The study's own analysis went as follows. MIGEC handled demultiplexing of the reads and grouping by UMI, while MiTCR was used to assemble and quantify clonotypes. Only TCR cDNA sequences supported by at least two reads were kept to exclude erroneous sequences. Downstream repertoire analysis used the tcR package, and clonotypes were matched across fractions by CDR3 nucleotide sequence plus V segment. VDJmatch was used to annotate antigen specificity against VDJdb, with one amino acid substitution allowed in CDR3. TCRdb reprocessed the reads and lists each CDR3 protein sequence as a single entry, with no DNA. These V and J calls originate from TCRdb's pipeline instead of the authors' own analysis. The sample table records about 460,000 distinct CDR3 sequences. More than 1.4% of the sample is in the top ten clones.

The CDR3, from cysteine to phenylalanine, totals 13 residues. Nucleotide data are not available. CDR1 and CDR2 are drawn from the germline V gene: MNHNS, SASEGT. About this clonotype: The antigen this receptor binds is unknown.

HCMV-specific IgG was detected in serum with a commercial ELISA kit to determine HCMV serostatus. Ficoll density gradient centrifugation was used to isolate peripheral blood mononuclear cells from blood. The sample taken for sequencing was blood T cells: a sorted CD56 or NKG2C T cell subset, CD4+ or CD8+ T cells, or bulk PBMC T cells (not recorded which). The V and J genes are TRBV6-1 and TRBJ1-1. The sequence derives from a woman aged 45 to 65 in good health. Donor details come from another sample of the same person, matched by shared clones. The CDR3 amino acid sequence is: CASKNKALTEAFF.